Listed below are T cell receptor beta chains from one sample, sequenced in a study of T cells in Graves' hyperthyroidism and ophthalmopathy. TCRdb independently ran MiXCR on the multiplex PCR reads; one entry per CDR3 protein. The table records about half a million distinct CDR3 sequences, around 20% of them present only once. Material for sequencing was blood. The receptors come from a man aged 35 to 55 with Graves' ophthalmopathy. Each CDR3 is given with its conserved first and last residue. A D gene is named only where the DNA matches it firmly. Expanded clones are given a class, and other clones once, few, many or no size at all.

>TRBJ1-2|TRBV7-9|NA|NA
CASSLGEGVKNGYTF
TGTGCCAGCAGCTTAGGGGAGGGTGTCAAGAATGGCTACACCTTC
>TRBJ2-6|TRBV20-1|NA|NA
CSARTISGANVLTF
TGCAGTGCTAGAACTATATCTGGGGCCAACGTCCTGACTTTC
>TRBJ2-7|TRBV7-2|NA|TRBD2
CASSLGTSGRGQYF
TGTGCCAGCAGCTTAGGGACTAGCGGGAGGGGGCAGTACTTC
>TRBJ1-2|TRBV12-3/TRBV12-4|NA|TRBD1
CASSLALGTGYGYTF
TGTGCCAGCAGTTTAGCGCTAGGGACAGGATATGGCTACACCTTC
>TRBJ1-4|TRBV28|few|TRBD1
CASNYPGQGSEKLFF
TGTGCCAGCAATTACCCGGGACAGGGTAGCGAAAAACTGTTTTTT
>TRBJ2-5|TRBV19|few|TRBD1
CASSMRQGQGETQYF
TGTGCCAGTAGTATGCGACAGGGGCAGGGAGAGACCCAGTACTTC
>TRBJ2-3|TRBV20-1|few|TRBD2
CSARGTSGSMLTDTQYF
TGCAGTGCTAGAGGGACTAGCGGGAGTATGTTAACAGATACGCAGTATTTT
>TRBJ1-4|TRBV18|few|NA
CASSPAGVRGVEKLFF
TGTGCCAGCTCACCGGCAGGGGTCAGGGGAGTCGAAAAACTGTTTTTT
>TRBJ2-7|TRBV7-9|many|NA
CASSPLSDEQYF
TGTGCCAGCAGTCCCCTGTCGGACGAGCAGTACTTC
>TRBJ2-1|TRBV2|many|NA
CASSPSREQFF
TGTGCCAGCAGTCCTAGCAGGGAGCAGTTCTTC
>TRBJ2-7|TRBV20-1|NA|NA
CSARRGDRSYEQYF
TGCAGTGCCCGGAGGGGGGACAGATCCTACGAGCAGTACTTC
>TRBJ1-4|TRBV30|NA|NA
CAWSERREKLFF
TGTGCCTGGAGTGAAAGAAGGGAAAAACTGTTTTTT
>TRBJ1-2|TRBV2|many|NA
CASSGQQGSYGYTF
TGTGCCAGCAGTGGCCAACAGGGATCCTATGGCTACACCTTC
>TRBJ2-7|TRBV2|few|NA
CASSYYRVSYEQYF
TGTGCCAGCAGTTACTACAGGGTGAGCTACGAGCAGTACTTC
>TRBJ1-1|TRBV6-2/TRBV6-3|few|TRBD1
CASSQGAWTEAFF
TGTGCCAGCAGTCAGGGGGCGTGGACTGAAGCTTTCTTT
>TRBJ2-7|TRBV19|few|NA
CASSISAASEQYF
TGTGCCAGTAGTATTTCGGCGGCCTCCGAGCAGTACTTC
>TRBJ1-1|TRBV29-1|NA|NA
CSVDRGVTEAFF
TGCAGCGTTGATCGGGGAGTGACTGAAGCTTTCTTT
>TRBJ1-1|TRBV12-3/TRBV12-4|many|NA
CASSLTGAVAFF
TGTGCCAGCAGTTTGACGGGGGCCGTCGCTTTCTTT
>TRBJ2-7|TRBV3-1|few|NA
CASSPTRTVDEQYF
TGTGCCAGCAGCCCAACTCGGACAGTAGACGAGCAGTACTTC
>TRBJ2-1|TRBV5-1|many|NA
CASSSDGTYNEQFF
TGCGCCAGCAGCTCCGACGGGACCTACAATGAGCAGTTCTTC
>TRBJ2-7|TRBV20-1|NA|NA
CSAPQLREQYF
TGCAGTGCTCCCCAGCTTCGCGAGCAGTACTTC
>TRBJ2-1|TRBV20-1|NA|TRBD2
CSATLAKGNNEQFF
TGCAGTGCGACACTAGCGAAGGGTAACAATGAGCAGTTCTTC
>TRBJ1-4|TRBV7-9|few|TRBD1
CASSADRTNEKLFF
TGTGCCAGCAGCGCGGACAGGACTAATGAAAAACTGTTTTTT
>TRBJ2-5|TRBV6-1|few|NA
CASSDGTARETQYF
TGTGCCAGCAGTGATGGGACGGCCAGAGAGACCCAGTACTTC
>TRBJ1-1|TRBV6-2/TRBV6-3|NA|NA
CASSYEWGTEAFF
TGTGCCAGCAGTTACGAGTGGGGGACCGAAGCTTTCTTT
>TRBJ2-7|TRBV12-3/TRBV12-4|many|NA
CASSPQGLQTAYEQYF
TGTGCCAGCAGCCCGCAGGGTCTCCAAACTGCCTACGAGCAGTACTTC
>TRBJ1-5|TRBV7-2|NA|NA
CASSSGRRGSNQPQHF
TGTGCCAGCAGCTCAGGCCGCAGGGGAAGCAATCAGCCCCAGCATTTT
>TRBJ1-5|TRBV12-3/TRBV12-4|many|NA
CASSRDGRHPQLGSNQPQHF
TGTGCCAGCAGTCGCGACGGACGGCACCCACAACTCGGAAGCAATCAGCCCCAGCATTTT
>TRBJ2-1|TRBV7-2|few|NA
CASSLPRDDSIPWGNEQFF
TGTGCCAGCAGCTTACCACGGGACGACTCGATACCCTGGGGTAATGAGCAGTTCTTC
>TRBJ2-7|TRBV19|few|TRBD2
CASSVRLSGASSYEQYF
TGTGCCAGTAGTGTGCGACTGAGCGGGGCGTCCTCCTACGAGCAGTACTTC
>TRBJ1-6|TRBV7-6|few|TRBD1
CASSSLPRGQGSPLHF
TGTGCCAGCAGCTCCTTACCCAGGGGACAGGGTTCACCCCTCCACTTT
>TRBJ2-3|TRBV4-2|few|NA
CASSQESPSGSLTSTDTQYF
TGTGCCAGCAGCCAAGAGTCCCCCAGCGGATCTCTAACTAGCACAGATACGCAGTATTTT
>TRBJ1-4|TRBV19|NA|NA
CASGGGPPNEKLFF
TGTGCCAGTGGGGGAGGACCACCGAATGAAAAACTGTTTTTT
>TRBJ2-2|TRBV4-1|NA|NA
CASSPPGANTEELFF
TGCGCCAGCAGCCCCCCGGGGGCGAACACCGAGGAGCTGTTTTTT
>TRBJ1-1|TRBV4-3|few|NA
CASSQVRGTTEAFF
TGCGCCAGCAGCCAAGTACGAGGGACCACTGAAGCTTTCTTT
>TRBJ2-7|TRBV12-3/TRBV12-4|NA|NA
CASGAGGEQYF
TGTGCCAGCGGGGCCGGGGGTGAGCAGTACTTC
>TRBJ2-5|TRBV9|once|NA
CASSVSSAALGGAQYF
TGTGCCAGCAGCGTTTCTAGCGCCGCCTTGGGGGGAGCCCAGTACTTC
>TRBJ2-7|TRBV7-2|many|NA
CASSTRAPGWQYF
TGTGCCAGCAGCACTCGAGCCCCGGGGTGGCAGTACTTC
>TRBJ2-5|TRBV15|NA|NA
CATSRGGANQETQYF
TGTGCCACCAGCAGAGGCGGGGCCAACCAAGAGACCCAGTACTTC
>TRBJ2-4|TRBV20-1|NA|TRBD2
CSAGRQSGGLAKNIQYF
TGCAGTGCTGGGCGCCAGAGCGGGGGCCTAGCCAAAAACATTCAGTACTTC
>TRBJ2-7|TRBV7-9|NA|NA
CASSLGQPPTYEQYF
TGTGCCAGCAGCTTAGGACAGCCCCCCACCTACGAGCAGTACTTC
>TRBJ2-7|TRBV10-3|NA|NA
CAISKAGTFSYEQYF
TGTGCCATAAGCAAAGCCGGGACGTTCTCCTACGAGCAGTACTTC
>TRBJ1-6|TRBV10-3|NA|TRBD1
CASRETGFHNSPLHF
TGTGCCAGCAGGGAGACAGGGTTTCATAATTCACCCCTCCACTTT
>TRBJ2-2|TRBV12-3/TRBV12-4|few|TRBD2
CASSLARGSGGAGPGELFF
TGTGCCAGCAGTTTAGCAAGGGGGAGCGGGGGGGCCGGGCCCGGGGAGCTGTTTTTT
>TRBJ2-7|TRBV11-2|few|TRBD1
CASSVGPGGSYEQYF
TGTGCCAGCAGCGTAGGGCCAGGGGGCTCCTACGAGCAGTACTTC
>TRBJ1-4|TRBV28|few|NA
CASSSPSQGQWDEKLFF
TGTGCCAGCAGTTCTCCCTCACAGGGCCAATGGGATGAAAAACTGTTTTTT
>TRBJ1-1|TRBV7-8|many|NA
CASSHKTGAEAFF
TGTGCCAGCAGCCATAAGACAGGTGCTGAAGCTTTCTTT
>TRBJ1-5|TRBV27|few|TRBD1
CASSLTYNGQGALIADQPQHF
TGTGCCAGCAGTCTTACATACAACGGACAGGGGGCGCTTATAGCGGATCAGCCCCAGCATTTT
>TRBJ2-1|TRBV4-3|NA|NA
CASSHVWDQYNEQFF
TGCGCCAGCAGCCACGTCTGGGACCAATACAATGAGCAGTTCTTC
>TRBJ1-1|TRBV30|few|NA
CAWRRQMNTEAFF
TGTGCCTGGAGGAGACAGATGAACACTGAAGCTTTCTTT